The next 15 T cell receptor beta chains were all read from a single sample in a study of CD8 T cells in ankylosing spondylitis. MiXCR was run by TCRdb on the 5' RACE reads, yielding one entry per CDR3 protein. This sample yields about 240,000 distinct CDR3 sequences, of which roughly 10% are seen a single time; less than 7.5% belongs to the top ten. Specimen: blood, either unsorted or a sorted T cell fraction (not recorded which). The receptors come from a male donor with ankylosing spondylitis or in good health (not recorded which).

This clonotype was recorded at least ten times. V usage is TRBV20-1 and J usage is TRBJ1-1; TRBD1 matches at 12 bases. CDR3 length: 16 residues. V was clipped by 5 bases and J by 1 base; unmatched bases: 8. Germline V gene data show CDR1 as DFQATT and CDR2 as SNEGSKA (reference sequence). CDR3 DNA sequence: TGCAGTGCTTGGGACAGGGGGCTCCATTGGAACACTGAAGCTTTCTTT. Its protein is CSAWDRGLHWNTEAFF.

This clonotype appeared a few times. This chain links TRBV29-1 with TRBJ2-1, with TRBD2 matching over 14 bases. The CDR3 is made up of 15 amino acids. CDR1 and CDR2 from the germline V gene are SQVTM and ANQGSEA. V was clipped by 7 bases and J by 2 bases; unmatched bases: 4. The CDR3 sequence is CSARLAGGTYNEQFF. CDR3 in DNA: TGCAGCGCTCGACTAGCGGGAGGGACCTACAATGAGCAGTTCTTC.

Ten or more counts support this clonotype. This rearrangement joins TRBV5-1 to TRBJ2-7; no firm D call. Per the germline V gene, CDR1 is SGHRS and CDR2 is YFSETQ. This CDR3 is built from 14 residues. V was clipped by 1 base and J by 1 base, with 9 bases between them. CDR3 sequence (DNA): TGCGCCAGCAGCTTGTCACAGCTTTCCTACGAGCAGTACTTC. Its translation is CASSLSQLSYEQYF.

This clonotype was seen at least ten times. This sequence joins TRBV6-5 and TRBJ1-3; 7 bases match TRBD1. Germline CDR1 MNHEY, CDR2 SVGAGI. V shed 5 bases and J 0 bases; nucleotides not matched to a gene: 10. The CDR3 contains 17 residues. The CDR3 sequence is CASSNRDSSVSGNTIYF. For the CDR3, the DNA is TGTGCCAGCAGTAACCGGGACAGCTCCGTCTCTGGAAACACCATATATTTT.

This clonotype has only a few counts. The DNA of the CDR3 is TGTGCCAGCAGCTTGGCTGGACTAGCCCCCCGCGAGCAGTACTTC. Protein: CASSLAGLAPREQYF. The rearrangement links TRBV5-6 to TRBJ2-7, with 8 bases aligning to TRBD2. CDR3 size: 15 residues. Trimming at V came to 0 bases and at J to 6 bases, leaving 8 bases not matched to a gene. Looked up from germline, CDR1 is SGHDT and CDR2 is YYEEEE.

This clonotype came up many times. The chain couples TRBV5-1 to TRBJ2-3; D ambiguous. The germline V gene encodes CDR1 SGHRS and CDR2 YFSETQ. The length of the CDR3 is 13 residues. The germline V and J ends were trimmed by 2 bases and 2 bases, with 6 bases remaining between them. CDR3 in DNA: TGCGCCAGCAGCTTCCGAATCACAGATACGCAGTATTTT. Amino acid sequence: CASSFRITDTQYF. Based on the CDR3 plus reference TRBV5-1 and TRBJ2-3, the full variable domain is KAGVTQTPRYLIKTRGQQVTLSCSPISGHRSVSWYQQTPGQGLQFLFEYFSETQRNKGNFPGRFSGRQFSNSRSEMNVSTLELGDSALYLCASSFRITDTQYFGPGTRLTVL.

This clonotype was observed at least ten times. The chain's CDR3 is CAISETLDSTGELFF. The CDR3 DNA follows: TGTGCCATCAGTGAGACCCTGGATAGCACCGGGGAGCTGTTTTTT. The gene calls are TRBV10-3 and TRBJ2-2; D not resolved. Germline V CDR1 and CDR2: ENHRY, SYGVKD. The V end was cut by 2 bases, the J end by 4 bases, with 11 bases between. The CDR3 has 15 amino acids.

This chain joins TRBV29-1 and TRBJ1-3; D gene uncertain. Trimming removed 2 bases at V and 0 bases at J, with 11 bases between. This CDR3 has 15 residues. Per the germline V gene, CDR1 is SQVTM and CDR2 is ANQGSEA. CDR3 coding DNA: TGCAGCGTTGAACTAAATTGGGACTCTGGAAACACCATATATTTT. Amino acid sequence: CSVELNWDSGNTIYF.

This clonotype was seen more than once but under ten times. The CDR3 is CASSTSGTAQYF. In DNA form, the CDR3 reads TGTGCCAGCAGTACCTCCGGGACAGCGCAGTATTTT. The chain couples TRBV27 to TRBJ2-3; 7 bases line up with TRBD1. The germline V gene encodes CDR1 MNHEY and CDR2 SMNVEV (reference sequence). This CDR3 comprises 12 residues. The V segment lost 5 bases and the J segment 10 bases; nucleotides outside the gene matches: 6.

In its sample, this clonotype was seen a few times. The CDR3 region is CASRGQATNGNQPQHF. CDR3 coding DNA: TGTGCCAGCAGGGGACAGGCTACAAACGGCAATCAGCCCCAGCATTTT. This chain uses TRBV27 with TRBJ1-5, with 8 bases matching TRBD1. The V segment lost 6 bases and the J segment 2 bases; nucleotides outside the gene matches: 9. Germline V CDR1 and CDR2: MNHEY, SMNVEV (reference sequence). The CDR3 is made up of 16 amino acids.

J is TRBJ2-2 and V is TRBV12-3 or TRBV12-4; D gene unclear. The V and J ends lost 3 bases and 6 bases respectively, with 5 bases between them. CDR3 length: 12 residues. DNA of the CDR3: TGTGCCAGCAGTTTCAGACCCGGGGAGCTGTTTTTT. Encoded protein: CASSFRPGELFF.

This clonotype has at least ten counts. V usage is TRBV29-1 and J usage is TRBJ2-5; the D is unclear. CDR1 is SQVTM, CDR2 ANQGSEA, per germline. V was shortened by 5 bases and J by 4 bases, with 8 bases between the two germline ends. CDR3 length: 11 residues. This CDR3 is CSVIGRETQYF. The CDR3, as DNA: TGCAGCGTTATTGGCCGAGAGACCCAGTACTTC.

The chain couples TRBV5-5 to TRBJ2-1; TRBD2 agrees at 8 bases. V was clipped by 2 bases and J by 7 bases; unmatched bases: 5. This CDR3 contains 14 residues. Looked up from germline, CDR1 is SGHKS and CDR2 is YYEKEE (reference sequence). CDR3 protein: CASSFLAGQNEQFF. The CDR3 DNA follows: TGTGCCAGCAGCTTTCTAGCGGGTCAGAATGAGCAGTTCTTC.

This clonotype was found a few times. The V call is TRBV21-1, the J call TRBJ2-2; the table's D call, TRBD2, was not checked against the DNA. TRBV21-1 counts as a pseudogene. The CDR3 loop spans 17 amino acids. The CDR3 sequence is CASSFRPSERNTGELFF. CDR3 DNA sequence: TGTGCCAGCAGCTTCCGACCTAGCGAGCGGAACACCGGGGAGCTGTTTTTT.

In this sample, this clonotype turned up many times. The V gene is TRBV6-5, the J gene TRBJ2-2; 10 nucleotides line up with TRBD1. From germline, CDR1 is MNHEY and CDR2 SVGAGI. The trim removed 4 bases at V and 4 bases at J, leaving 12 bases unmatched. CDR3 length equals 18 residues. The chain's CDR3 is CASSSHRAGTGATGELFF. CDR3 nucleotide sequence: TGTGCCAGCAGTTCTCACAGGGCGGGGACAGGGGCCACCGGGGAGCTGTTTTTT.